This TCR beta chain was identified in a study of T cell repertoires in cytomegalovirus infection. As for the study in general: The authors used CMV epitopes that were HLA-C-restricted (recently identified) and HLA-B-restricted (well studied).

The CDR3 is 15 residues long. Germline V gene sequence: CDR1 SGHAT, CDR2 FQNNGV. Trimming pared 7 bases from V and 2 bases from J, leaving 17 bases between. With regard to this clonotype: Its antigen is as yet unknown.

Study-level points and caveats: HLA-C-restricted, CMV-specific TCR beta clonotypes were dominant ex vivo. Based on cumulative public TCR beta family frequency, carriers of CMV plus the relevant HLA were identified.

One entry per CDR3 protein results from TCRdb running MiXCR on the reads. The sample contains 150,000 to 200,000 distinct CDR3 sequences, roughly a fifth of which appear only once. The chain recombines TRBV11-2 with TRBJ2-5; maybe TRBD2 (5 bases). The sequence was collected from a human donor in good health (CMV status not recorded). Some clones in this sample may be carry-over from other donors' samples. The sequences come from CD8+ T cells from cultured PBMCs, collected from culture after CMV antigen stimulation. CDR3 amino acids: CASTLRRQYQETQYF. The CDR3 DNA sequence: TGTGCCAGCACCCTGAGGAGGCAGTATCAAGAGACCCAGTACTTC. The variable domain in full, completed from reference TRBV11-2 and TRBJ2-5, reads EAGVAQSPRYKIIEKRQSVAFWCNPISGHATLYWYQQILGQGPKLLIQFQNNGVVDDSQLPKDRFSAERLKGVDSTLKIQPAKLEDSAVYLCASTLRRQYQETQYFGPGTRLLVL.